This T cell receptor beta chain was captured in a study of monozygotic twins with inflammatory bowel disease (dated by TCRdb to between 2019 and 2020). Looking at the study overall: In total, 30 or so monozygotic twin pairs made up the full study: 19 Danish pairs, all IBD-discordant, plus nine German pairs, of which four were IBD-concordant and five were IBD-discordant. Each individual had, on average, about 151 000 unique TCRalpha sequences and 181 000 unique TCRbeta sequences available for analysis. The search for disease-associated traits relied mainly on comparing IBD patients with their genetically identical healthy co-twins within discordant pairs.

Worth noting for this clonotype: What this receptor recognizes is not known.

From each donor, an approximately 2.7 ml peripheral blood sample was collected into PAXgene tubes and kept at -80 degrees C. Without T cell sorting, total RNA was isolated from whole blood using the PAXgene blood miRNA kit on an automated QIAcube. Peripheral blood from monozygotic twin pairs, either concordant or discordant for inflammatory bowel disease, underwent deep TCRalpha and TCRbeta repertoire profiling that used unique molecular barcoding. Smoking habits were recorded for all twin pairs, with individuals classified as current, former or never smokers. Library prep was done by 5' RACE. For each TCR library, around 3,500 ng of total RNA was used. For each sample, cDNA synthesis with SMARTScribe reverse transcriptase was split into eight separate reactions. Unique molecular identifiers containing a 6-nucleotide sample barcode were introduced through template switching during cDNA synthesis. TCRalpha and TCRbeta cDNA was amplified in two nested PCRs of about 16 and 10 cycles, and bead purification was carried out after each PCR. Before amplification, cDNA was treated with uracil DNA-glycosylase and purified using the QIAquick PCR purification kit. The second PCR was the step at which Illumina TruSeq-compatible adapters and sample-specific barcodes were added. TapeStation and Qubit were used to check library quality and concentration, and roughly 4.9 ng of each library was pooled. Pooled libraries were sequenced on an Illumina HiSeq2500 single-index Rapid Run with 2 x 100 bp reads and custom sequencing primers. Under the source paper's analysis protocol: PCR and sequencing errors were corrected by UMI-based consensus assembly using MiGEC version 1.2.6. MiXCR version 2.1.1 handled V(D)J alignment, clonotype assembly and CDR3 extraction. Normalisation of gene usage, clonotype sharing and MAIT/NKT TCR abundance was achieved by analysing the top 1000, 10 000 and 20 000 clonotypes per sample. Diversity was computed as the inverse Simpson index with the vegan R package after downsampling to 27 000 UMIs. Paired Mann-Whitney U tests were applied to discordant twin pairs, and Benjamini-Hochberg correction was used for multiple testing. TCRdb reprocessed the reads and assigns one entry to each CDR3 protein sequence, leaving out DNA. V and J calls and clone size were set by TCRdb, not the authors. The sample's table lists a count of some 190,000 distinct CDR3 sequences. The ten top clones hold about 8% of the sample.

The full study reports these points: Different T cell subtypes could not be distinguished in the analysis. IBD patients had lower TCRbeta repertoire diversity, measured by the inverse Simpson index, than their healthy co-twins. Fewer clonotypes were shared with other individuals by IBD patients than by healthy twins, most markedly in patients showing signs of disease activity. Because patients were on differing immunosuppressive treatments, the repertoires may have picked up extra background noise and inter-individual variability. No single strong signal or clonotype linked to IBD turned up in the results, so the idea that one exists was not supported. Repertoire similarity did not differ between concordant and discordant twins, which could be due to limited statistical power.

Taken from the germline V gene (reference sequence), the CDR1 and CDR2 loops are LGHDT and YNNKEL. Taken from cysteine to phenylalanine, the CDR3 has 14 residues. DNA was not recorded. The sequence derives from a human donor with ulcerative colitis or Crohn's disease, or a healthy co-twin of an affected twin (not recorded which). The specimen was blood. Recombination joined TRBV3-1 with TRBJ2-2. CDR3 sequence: CASSSGYNTGELFF.